A single sample is the source of the 31 T cell receptor beta chains below, sequenced in a study of T cells in Graves' hyperthyroidism and ophthalmopathy. TCR beta CDR3 regions were amplified from RNA transcripts. A set of HTBI primers served as the primers for a first-round RT-PCR of the TCR CDR3. One entry per CDR3 protein, called by TCRdb with MiXCR from the multiplex PCR reads. The repertoire holds around 540,000 distinct CDR3 sequences, with about 16% as singletons. The sample was blood. Every receptor here comes from a young woman with Graves' ophthalmopathy.

This clonotype was seen a handful of times. The CDR3 DNA is TGTGCTAGTGGACGGGGGATCTCCTACAATGAGCAGTTCTTC. Its translation: CASGRGISYNEQFF. V gene TRBV12-5 combines with J gene TRBJ2-1, with D perhaps matching TRBD2 (6 bases). This CDR3 is 14 amino acids long. Germline lookup yields CDR1 LGHNT and CDR2 FRNRAP. V lost 6 bases and J lost 0, with 9 bases in between.

This clonotype was seen many times. The rearrangement joins TRBV28 to TRBJ1-5; 8 nucleotides align to TRBD1. Germline lookup yields CDR1 MDHEN and CDR2 SYDVKM. The CDR3 contains 15 residues. Trimming removed 3 bases from V and 6 bases from J; junction bases left unmatched: 7. CDR3 protein: CASSFLGQGSQPQHF. The CDR3 nucleotides are TGTGCCAGCAGTTTCCTAGGACAGGGCAGTCAGCCCCAGCATTTT. The full variable domain, in which reference TRBV28 and TRBJ1-5 provide the parts outside the CDR3, is DVKVTQSSRYLVKRTGEKVFLECVQDMDHENMFWYRQDPGLGLRLIYFSYDVKMKEKGDIPEGYSVSREKKERFSLILESASTNQTSMYLCASSFLGQGSQPQHFGDGTRLSIL.

The chain is built from TRBV11-2 and TRBJ2-6, with TRBD1 matching over 9 bases. Germline loops: CDR1 SGHAT, CDR2 FQNNGV. J lost 2 bases, V lost 5 bases, and 16 bases had no gene match. The length of the CDR3 is 20 residues. CDR3 protein: CASSDSLSGQGLPGANVLTF. CDR3 sequence (DNA): TGTGCCAGCAGCGACAGTCTTTCGGGACAGGGTCTTCCTGGGGCCAACGTCCTGACTTTC.

In this sample, this clonotype turned up many times. The DNA for the CDR3 is TGTGCCAGCAGTAAGGGGGACCTGGGTCAGCCCCAGCATTTT. Protein sequence: CASSKGDLGQPQHF. The rearrangement joins TRBV12-3 or TRBV12-4 to TRBJ1-5, with D possibly matching TRBD1 (6 bases). With 5 bases removed from V and 6 bases from J, the gap between germline ends came to 14 bases. The CDR3 contains 14 residues.

This clonotype was seen ten or more times. The J gene is TRBJ2-2, the V gene TRBV20-1; no clear D gene. Trimming pared 3 bases from V and 0 bases from J, leaving 11 bases between. The CDR3 has 15 residues. Germline lookup yields CDR1 DFQATT and CDR2 SNEGSKA (reference sequence). Written as DNA, the CDR3 is TGCAGTGCTAGTAACGGACCCGCGAACACCGGGGAGCTGTTTTTT. Translated, it gives CSASNGPANTGELFF.

The V gene is TRBV20-1, the J gene TRBJ2-1, with 7 bases that match TRBD2. V lost 5 bases and J lost 8; bases outside the gene matches: 9. This CDR3 is built from 13 residues. Germline CDR1 and CDR2: DFQATT and SNEGSKA (reference sequence). The CDR3 DNA is TGCAGTGCTCTGGCGGGAGAGAGCGATGAGCAGTTCTTC. It encodes CSALAGESDEQFF.

V is TRBV28 and J is TRBJ2-2; 11 positions agree with TRBD1. This CDR3 comprises 18 residues. Germline CDR1 and CDR2: MDHEN and SYDVKM. V was clipped by 5 bases and J by 6 bases; unmatched bases: 14. In DNA form, the CDR3 reads TGTGCCAGCAGTCCAAATGGGGGGACAGGGGGGTTTCCCGGGGAGCTGTTTTTT. Translating gives CASSPNGGTGGFPGELFF.

This clonotype was recorded many times. The chain combines TRBV20-1 with TRBJ1-1; D perhaps matches TRBD1 (5 bases). Germline assignment: CDR1 DFQATT and CDR2 SNEGSKA (reference sequence). This CDR3 region has 14 residues. V was cut by 6 bases and J by 1 base, with 15 bases left in between. The CDR3 DNA is TGCAGTGCGGATAGGGACGGTGGGAACACTGAAGCTTTCTTT. It yields the protein CSADRDGGNTEAFF.

V usage is TRBV18 and J usage is TRBJ2-7, with D possibly TRBD1 on 5 matching bases. Germline CDR1 KGHSH, CDR2 LQKENI. The CDR3 is made up of 15 amino acids. V gave up 3 bases and J gave up 0 bases, with 12 bases separating them. CDR3 sequence: CASSPRGESSYEQYF. CDR3 nucleotides: TGTGCCAGCTCACCTAGGGGCGAGAGCTCCTACGAGCAGTACTTC.

The chain employs TRBV29-1 and TRBJ1-1; 8 bases match TRBD1. Germline V CDR1 and CDR2: SQVTM, ANQGSEA. The CDR3 is 14 residues long. V lost 4 bases to trimming and J lost 1 base; unmatched junction nucleotides: 5. The CDR3 is CSVVQGAKNTEAFF. CDR3 nucleotides: TGCAGCGTTGTTCAGGGGGCCAAGAACACTGAAGCTTTCTTT. Variable domain in full (rest from reference TRBV29-1 and TRBJ1-1): SAVISQKPSRDICQRGTSLTIQCQVDSQVTMMFWYRQQPGQSLTLIATANQGSEATYESGFVIDKFPISRPNLTFSTLTVSNMSPEDSSIYLCSVVQGAKNTEAFFGQGTRLTVV.

The gene calls are TRBV11-1 and TRBJ2-5; D perhaps matches TRBD2 (6 bases). CDR3 size: 14 residues. CDR1 and CDR2 (germline): SGHAT, FQDESV (reference sequence). The V gene lost 5 bases and the J gene lost 5 bases, with 15 bases spanning the gap. This CDR3 is CASSAAGGSETQYF. The CDR3 DNA reads TGTGCCAGCAGCGCCGCTGGAGGGTCGGAGACCCAGTACTTC.

This clonotype was found a few times. The chain has TRBV2 and TRBJ2-3, with unresolved D. Trimming stripped 1 base from V and 5 bases from J, with 4 bases between. Germline CDR1 is SNHLY and CDR2 is FYNNEI. CDR3 length equals 12 residues. The CDR3 DNA reads TGTGCCAGCAGTGAAGGCCTAGATACGCAGTATTTT. Amino acid sequence: CASSEGLDTQYF.

This clonotype was recorded a few times. This sequence joins TRBV6-1 and TRBJ1-2; D unclear. V lost 1 base to trimming and J lost 8 bases, with 11 bases between them. This CDR3 is built from 13 residues. The V gene's germline CDR1 is MNHNS and CDR2 SASEGT. The CDR3: CASSEVAREGYTF. The CDR3 DNA follows: TGTGCCAGCAGTGAAGTTGCACGAGAAGGCTACACCTTC.

The genes are TRBV7-3 and TRBJ2-3, with 7 bases identical to TRBD2. The CDR3 contains 14 residues. Germline-derived CDR1 and CDR2 are SGHTA and FQGTGA. V dropped 3 bases and J dropped 2; count of bases not matched to a gene: 2. In nucleotides, the CDR3 is TGTGCCAGCAGCTTGGGGGGGTTCACAGATACGCAGTATTTT. Its protein is CASSLGGFTDTQYF.

This clonotype has just a few counts. This chain connects TRBV11-2 to TRBJ2-4; the match to TRBD2 covers 14 bases. Trimming took 5 bases from V and 3 from J; bases not matched to a gene: 3. The CDR3 length is 16 residues. Per the germline V gene, CDR1 is SGHAT and CDR2 is FQNNGV. In DNA, the CDR3 is TGTGCCAGCAGCCCCGGACTAGCGGGAGGCAAAAACATTCAGTACTTC. It is translated as CASSPGLAGGKNIQYF.

The sample holds many counts of this clonotype. The chain joins TRBV28 to TRBJ1-2; tentatively, D is TRBD1 (6 bases). Germline V gene sequence: CDR1 MDHEN, CDR2 SYDVKM. The CDR3 runs to 13 residues. V lost 4 bases and J lost 4, with 10 bases in between. As DNA, the CDR3 is TGTGCCAGCAGTTCGGGACAACGCTATGGCTACACCTTC. It is translated as CASSSGQRYGYTF.

The chain combines TRBV27 with TRBJ2-7; D may be TRBD2 (5 bases). The DNA matches TRBJ2-1 better at its end, which makes the J call doubtful. Germline CDR1 is MNHEY and CDR2 is SMNVEV (reference sequence). CDR3 length equals 11 residues. CDR3 in amino acids: CASSGLYEQFF. CDR3 sequence (DNA): TGTGCCAGCAGCGGACTCTACGAGCAGTTCTTC.

The rearrangement joins TRBV12-3 or TRBV12-4 to TRBJ2-1; tentative D call: TRBD1 (6 bases). V lost 6 bases and J lost 4, with 16 bases in between. This CDR3 contains 15 residues. The CDR3, as DNA: TGTGCCAGCAGAAACTCACGGGACAAGTACAATGAGCAGTTCTTC. This gives the protein CASRNSRDKYNEQFF.

This sequence joins TRBV5-6 and TRBJ1-5; TRBD1 might be the D (6 bases). The germline V gene has CDR1 SGHDT and CDR2 YYEEEE. With 4 bases removed from V and 0 bases from J, the gap between germline ends came to 14 bases. The CDR3 covers 16 residues. Here the CDR3 reads CASSLRGTYSNQPQHF. The CDR3 DNA is TGTGCCAGCAGCCTGAGGGGGACATATAGCAATCAGCCCCAGCATTTT.

This clonotype was recorded at least ten times. The V gene is TRBV6-2 or TRBV6-3, the J gene TRBJ1-2; D unresolved. Trimming took 3 bases from V and 5 from J, leaving 10 bases between them. CDR3 size: 13 residues. Germline V gene lookup returns CDR1 MNHEY and CDR2 SVGEGT. The CDR3 DNA follows: TGTGCCAGCAGTTATATACCCCCTTATGGCTACACCTTC. It encodes CASSYIPPYGYTF.

This clonotype came up many times. The rearrangement links TRBV2 to TRBJ2-3; 7 bases map to TRBD2. Germline V gives CDR1 SNHLY, CDR2 FYNNEI. The CDR3 is 16 residues long. Trimming cost V 4 bases and J 2 bases; bases outside gene matches: 9. The CDR3 spells CASSAGSGVYTDTQYF. For the CDR3, the DNA is TGTGCCAGCAGTGCGGGCAGCGGGGTATACACAGATACGCAGTATTTT.

This clonotype was recorded at least ten times. The chain has TRBV30 and TRBJ2-3; D is ambiguous. CDR3 length: 11 residues. Germline CDR1 and CDR2: GTSNPN and SVGIG (reference sequence). V gave up 7 bases and J gave up 7 bases, with 12 bases separating them. The CDR3 region is CAFKSLNTQYF. CDR3 sequence (DNA): TGTGCCTTTAAGTCGCTGAATACGCAGTATTTT.

The chain recombines TRBV20-1 with TRBJ1-5; the D is unclear. This CDR3 has 12 amino acids. The V gene lost 2 bases and the J gene lost 6 bases, with 8 bases spanning the gap. CDR1 and CDR2 from the germline V gene are DFQATT and SNEGSKA (reference sequence). In DNA form, the CDR3 reads TGCAGTGCTAGACATCGAATTCAGCCCCAGCATTTT. It is translated as CSARHRIQPQHF.

This clonotype was detected ten times or more. The chain joins TRBV7-3 to TRBJ2-1, with D possibly matching TRBD1 (5 bases). Germline CDR1 is SGHTA and CDR2 is FQGTGA. V lost 0 bases to trimming and J lost 9 bases, with 9 bases between them. The length of the CDR3 is 13 residues. In nucleotides, the CDR3 is TGTGCCAGCAGCTTAACCAGGGTAGCTGAGCAGTTCTTC. It encodes CASSLTRVAEQFF.

This clonotype appeared many times. The genes are TRBV20-1 and TRBJ2-3; 9 bases fit TRBD2. Trimming removed 5 bases from V and 2 bases from J; junction bases left unmatched: 8. The CDR3 has 15 amino acids. CDR1 DFQATT and CDR2 SNEGSKA come from the germline V gene (reference sequence). The CDR3 DNA follows: TGCAGTGCTGAGGGGCCTAGCGGGAACACAGATACGCAGTATTTT. Translated: CSAEGPSGNTDTQYF.

This clonotype was counted at least ten times. The chain joins TRBV3-1 to TRBJ2-7; weak D call: TRBD1 (5 bases). The CDR3 length is 15 residues. From germline, CDR1 is LGHDT and CDR2 YNNKEL (reference sequence). Trimming cost V 0 bases and J 5 bases, with 14 bases left between them. CDR3 DNA sequence: TGTGCCAGCAGCCAAGATGAAGGGGCTGTGAACGAGCAGTACTTC. As protein: CASSQDEGAVNEQYF.

The table lists this clonotype with many counts. The chain joins TRBV18 to TRBJ1-1; no firm D call. V was clipped by 2 bases and J by 4 bases, with 8 bases between them. Germline CDR1 and CDR2: KGHSH and LQKENI. CDR3 length: 13 amino acids. The CDR3: CASSPGPVTEAFF. The DNA for the CDR3 is TGTGCCAGCTCACCAGGGCCGGTCACTGAAGCTTTCTTT.

The chain uses TRBV15 and TRBJ2-1; D is perhaps TRBD1 or TRBD2 (5 bases each). The germline V gene encodes CDR1 LNHNV and CDR2 YYDKDF (reference sequence). V lost 0 bases and J lost 8, with 14 bases in between. The CDR3 totals 15 residues. The CDR3 sequence: CATSRDRGPSDEQFF. Here the CDR3 DNA reads TGTGCCACCAGCAGAGATCGGGGCCCTAGTGATGAGCAGTTCTTC.

In this sample, this clonotype turned up a few times. J is TRBJ2-3 and V is TRBV9; no firm D call. Deletions cut 3 bases from V and 2 bases from J, with 10 bases between. The CDR3 is made up of 14 amino acids. Germline assignment: CDR1 SGDLS and CDR2 YYNGEE. CDR3 DNA sequence: TGTGCCAGCAGCGCGACCGAGGCCACAGATACGCAGTATTTT. Its protein product is CASSATEATDTQYF.

This clonotype occurred many times. This chain links TRBV10-3 with TRBJ2-2; 11 bases are a match to TRBD1. Germline V gives CDR1 ENHRY, CDR2 SYGVKD. V lost 10 bases and J lost 5; bases outside the gene matches: 3. The length of the CDR3 is 13 residues. The CDR3 nucleotides are TGTGCCACCCGGGACAGGGGGACCGGGGAGCTGTTTTTT. Its protein product is CATRDRGTGELFF.

This clonotype was observed at least ten times. This sequence joins TRBV2 and TRBJ1-6; D is ambiguous. Germline assignment: CDR1 SNHLY and CDR2 FYNNEI. V was cut by 2 bases and J by 7 bases, with 15 bases left in between. The CDR3 extends over 16 amino acids. This CDR3 reads CASSEPMGMGNSPLHF. CDR3 coding DNA: TGTGCCAGCAGTGAACCAATGGGGATGGGAAATTCACCCCTCCACTTT.